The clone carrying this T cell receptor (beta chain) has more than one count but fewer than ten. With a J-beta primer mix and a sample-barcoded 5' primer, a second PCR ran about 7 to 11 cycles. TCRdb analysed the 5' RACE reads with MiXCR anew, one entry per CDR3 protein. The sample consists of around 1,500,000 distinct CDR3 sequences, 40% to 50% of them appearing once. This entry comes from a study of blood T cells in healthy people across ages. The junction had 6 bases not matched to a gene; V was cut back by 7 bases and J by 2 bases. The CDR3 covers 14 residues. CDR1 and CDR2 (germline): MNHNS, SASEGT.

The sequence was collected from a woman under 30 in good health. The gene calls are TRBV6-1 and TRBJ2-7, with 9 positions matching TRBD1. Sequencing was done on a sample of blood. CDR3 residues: CASTRGQGPYEQYF. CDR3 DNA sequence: TGTGCCAGCACCAGGGGACAGGGTCCCTACGAGCAGTACTTC.